One sample yielded the 19 T cell receptor beta chains listed below, sequenced in a study of cytomegalovirus exposure and HLA in healthy donors. Primers for the PCR totalled 60 Vbeta and 13 Jbeta. Assay: immunoSEQ multiplex PCR; the TCRdb copy retains only in-frame clones and omits some. The sample carries some 150,000 clones, 82% recorded once. Sequenced sample: PBMCs. These receptors were collected from a woman between 45 and 60 years old in good health and CMV-seropositive.

This chain joins TRBV7-2 and TRBJ1-5; TRBD1 agrees at 7 bases. The length of the CDR3 is 15 residues. Looked up from germline, CDR1 is SGHTA and CDR2 is FQGNSA. The junction had 7 bases not matched to a gene; V was cut back by 4 bases and J by 4 bases. The CDR3 here is CASSSSGTENQPQHF. In nucleotides, the CDR3 is TGTGCCAGCAGCTCCTCCGGGACAGAGAATCAGCCCCAGCATTTT.

The V call is TRBV23-1, the J call TRBJ1-5, with a weak D call TRBD1 (5 bases). TRBV23-1 carries the ORF label, with uncertain function. The V and J ends lost 9 bases and 0 bases respectively, with 18 bases between them. CDR3 length equals 16 residues. The CDR3 nucleotides read TGCGCCAGGATACGAGACAGCTTTTATAGCAATCAGCCCCAGCATTTT. This translates into CARIRDSFYSNQPQHF.

The V call is TRBV6-5, the J call TRBJ2-1; D is undetermined. The V end was cut by 2 bases, the J end by 0 bases, with 11 bases between. The CDR3 runs 16 residues. Germline V gene lookup returns CDR1 MNHEY and CDR2 SVGAGI. The CDR3 reads CASSYEARHSYNEQFF. In nucleotides, the CDR3 is TGTGCCAGCAGTTACGAGGCGCGTCACTCCTACAATGAGCAGTTCTTC.

This chain links TRBV5-4 with TRBJ2-7; TRBD2 is a possible D gene (6 bases). This CDR3 spans 15 amino acids. The germline V and J ends were trimmed by 4 bases and 6 bases, with 20 bases remaining between them. Looked up from germline, CDR1 is SGHNT and CDR2 is YYREEE (reference sequence). The CDR3 here is CASSKRSGFSLEQYF. The CDR3 coding sequence is TGTGCCAGCAGCAAACGTAGCGGTTTCTCCCTCGAGCAGTACTTC.

The rearrangement joins TRBV5-1 to TRBJ2-2; 9 nucleotides line up with TRBD1. The J segment lost 3 bases and the V segment lost 0 bases, leaving 0 bases of the junction unmatched. There are 15 residues in the CDR3. Germline CDR1 is SGHRS and CDR2 is YFSETQ. The CDR3 DNA reads as TGCGCCAGCAGCTTGGGACAGGGGGACACCGGGGAGCTGTTTTTT. Protein: CASSLGQGDTGELFF. The entire variable domain, with the rest obtained from reference TRBV5-1 and TRBJ2-2, is as follows: KAGVTQTPRYLIKTRGQQVTLSCSPISGHRSVSWYQQTPGQGLQFLFEYFSETQRNKGNFPGRFSGRQFSNSRSEMNVSTLELGDSALYLCASSLGQGDTGELFFGEGSRLTVL.

V usage is TRBV4-1 and J usage is TRBJ2-7, with 10 bases aligning to TRBD1. The CDR3 has 15 amino acids. In germline, CDR1 is MGHRA, CDR2 YSYEKL. V shed 4 bases and J 3 bases; nucleotides not matched to a gene: 6. The CDR3 region is CASSPAGQGGYEQYF. For the CDR3, the DNA is TGCGCCAGCAGCCCAGCTGGACAGGGGGGCTACGAGCAGTACTTC.

The chain combines TRBV25-1 with TRBJ1-4; 8 bases map to TRBD1. The J segment lost 5 bases and the V segment lost 4 bases, leaving 6 bases of the junction unmatched. There are 15 residues in the CDR3. Looked up from germline, CDR1 is MGHDK and CDR2 is SYGVNS. The CDR3 DNA sequence: TGTGCCAGCAGTGCGCGGACAGGGCCGAATGAAAAACTGTTTTTT. It translates to CASSARTGPNEKLFF.

The chain links TRBV5-6 to TRBJ1-1; D is perhaps TRBD1 (6 bases). Trimming took 0 bases from V and 0 from J, leaving 12 bases between them. The V gene's germline CDR1 is SGHDT and CDR2 YYEEEE. The CDR3 covers 16 residues. CDR3 sequence: CASSLVEGGMNTEAFF. CDR3 bases: TGTGCCAGCAGCTTGGTCGAGGGGGGGATGAACACTGAAGCTTTCTTT.

The chain uses TRBV30 and TRBJ1-1, with 7 bases lining up with TRBD1. Germline CDR1 GTSNPN, CDR2 SVGIG (reference sequence). The CDR3 loop spans 13 amino acids. Losses at the gene ends were 4 bases for V and 0 bases for J; bases not matched to a gene: 2. This CDR3 reads CAWTGQMNTEAFF. DNA for the CDR3: TGTGCCTGGACGGGACAGATGAACACTGAAGCTTTCTTT.

This clone was detected ten times or more. The genes are TRBV6-1 and TRBJ1-4, with 11 bases matching TRBD1. The ends lost 7 bases at V and 13 bases at J; junction bases unmatched: 2. The CDR3 has 11 amino acids. Germline V lookup: CDR1 MNHNS, CDR2 SASEGT. The CDR3 DNA reads TGTGCCAGCATGGGACAGGGGGTACTGTTTTTT. It yields the protein CASMGQGVLFF.

This chain links TRBV11-2 with TRBJ2-3, with TRBD2 matching 12 bases. V lost 0 bases to trimming and J lost 7 bases; unmatched junction nucleotides: 11. The CDR3 spans 18 residues. CDR1 is SGHAT and CDR2 is FQNNGV in the germline V gene. The CDR3 spells CASSLDVSSGGARNTQYF. The CDR3 DNA follows: TGTGCCAGCAGCTTAGATGTCTCTAGCGGGGGGGCGAGGAATACGCAGTATTTT.

The chain is built from TRBV28 and TRBJ1-6, with 8 bases aligning to TRBD1. The CDR3 spans 16 residues. CDR1 and CDR2 from the germline V gene are MDHEN and SYDVKM. The J segment lost 0 bases and the V segment lost 5 bases, leaving 3 bases of the junction unmatched. In DNA form, the CDR3 reads TGTGCCAGCAGTCGGGACAGGAGCTCCTATAATTCACCCCTCCACTTT. Protein product: CASSRDRSSYNSPLHF.

This chain joins TRBV14 and TRBJ1-2, with D uncertain. V was trimmed by 6 bases and J by 4 bases, leaving 15 bases between them. This CDR3 region has 14 residues. Germline CDR1 is SGHDN and CDR2 is FVKESK. CDR3 sequence reads: CASSPQGARYGYTF. The CDR3 nucleotides read TGTGCCAGCAGTCCACAAGGAGCCCGCTATGGCTACACCTTC.

The gene calls are TRBV6-1 and TRBJ1-3; D not certain. Germline V gives CDR1 MNHNS, CDR2 SASEGT. The CDR3 contains 15 residues. V shed 6 bases and J shed 0 bases, with 12 bases lying between them. Written as DNA, the CDR3 is TGTGCCAGCAGGCCCTCAGGATTCTCTGGAAACACCATATATTTT. Translated: CASRPSGFSGNTIYF.

The chain uses TRBV5-8 and TRBJ1-5; a weak D match, TRBD1 (5 bases). The V end was cut by 1 base, the J end by 4 bases, with 12 bases between. From germline, CDR1 is SGHTS and CDR2 YDEGEE. The CDR3 covers 15 residues. CDR3 region: CASSLSGIANQPQHF. As DNA, the CDR3 is TGTGCCAGCAGCTTGTCAGGGATTGCGAATCAGCCCCAGCATTTT. Based on the CDR3 plus reference TRBV5-8 and TRBJ1-5, the full variable domain is EAGVTQSPTHLIKTRGQQATLRCSPISGHTSVYWYQQALGLGLQFLLWYDEGEERNRGNFPPRFSGRQFPNYSSELNVNALELEDSALYLCASSLSGIANQPQHFGDGTRLSIL.

The chain links TRBV28 to TRBJ2-1, with D hard to call. The CDR3 loop spans 16 amino acids. V was shortened by 4 bases and J by 9 bases, with 22 bases between the two germline ends. CDR1 is MDHEN, CDR2 SYDVKM, per germline. For the CDR3, the DNA is TGTGCCAGCAGTTCCACCCGTGCACCAACTTATAGTGAGCAGTTCTTC. Protein product: CASSSTRAPTYSEQFF. Complete variable domain (other parts from reference TRBV28 and TRBJ2-1): DVKVTQSSRYLVKRTGEKVFLECVQDMDHENMFWYRQDPGLGLRLIYFSYDVKMKEKGDIPEGYSVSREKKERFSLILESASTNQTSMYLCASSSTRAPTYSEQFFGPGTRLTVL.

This clone is a singleton in its sample. The chain recombines TRBV7-9 with TRBJ2-6; D unclear. CDR3 length equals 16 residues. V lost 5 bases to trimming and J lost 0 bases, with 11 bases between them. CDR1 is SEHNR, CDR2 FQNEAQ, per germline (reference sequence). CDR3 nucleotide sequence: TGTGCCAGCAGCCACCCGACACGCTCTGGGGCCAACGTCCTGACTTTC. Translating gives CASSHPTRSGANVLTF.

V is TRBV7-9 and J is TRBJ2-3, with 15 bases that match TRBD2. Trimming at V came to 4 bases and at J to 3 bases, leaving 5 bases not matched to a gene. This CDR3 region has 17 residues. Germline lookup yields CDR1 SEHNR and CDR2 FQNEAQ (reference sequence). CDR3 sequence: CASSSGLAGGATDTQYF. Here the CDR3 DNA reads TGTGCCAGCAGCTCAGGACTAGCGGGGGGGGCGACAGATACGCAGTATTTT. Full variable domain (remainder filled in from reference TRBV7-9 and TRBJ2-3): DTGVSQNPRHKITKRGQNVTFRCDPISEHNRLYWYRQTLGQGPEFLTYFQNEAQLEKSRLLSDRFSAERPKGSFSTLEIQRTEQGDSAMYLCASSSGLAGGATDTQYFGPGTRLTVL.

V is TRBV10-3 and J is TRBJ1-2, with 8 bases matching TRBD1. With 0 bases clipped from V and 8 bases from J, the junction kept 8 bases outside the gene matches. CDR1 is ENHRY and CDR2 is SYGVKD in the germline V gene. This CDR3 contains 15 residues. CDR3 protein: CAISESQGAVKGYTF. The DNA of the CDR3 is TGTGCCATCAGTGAGTCTCAGGGGGCGGTTAAAGGCTACACCTTC.